Presented here are 28 T cell receptor beta chains from one specimen sequenced in a study of T cell repertoires in cytomegalovirus infection. These TCRs' antigens remain unknown. TCRdb re-called the reads with MiXCR, one entry per CDR3 protein. Among 310,000 or so distinct CDR3 sequences listed, 20% to 25% were seen once. The sequences come from cultured PBMCs, collected from culture after CMV antigen stimulation. The receptors come from a human donor in good health (CMV status not recorded). Some clones in this sample may be carry-over from other donors' samples.

As for this clonotype: A much larger clone sits a single nucleotide away, making a read error possible. The rearrangement uses TRBV6-8 and TRBJ2-1; no clear D gene. Germline lookup yields CDR1 MNHGY and CDR2 SAAAGT. Deletions cut 7 bases from V and 10 bases from J, with 17 bases between. CDR3 length: 13 amino acids. The CDR3, as DNA: TGTGCCAGCATAAACCCCAACTGGAACGAGCAGTTCTTC. This gives the protein CASINPNWNEQFF.

This clonotype was picked up a small number of times. J is TRBJ2-7 and V is TRBV7-9; D remains unclear. The germline V gene has CDR1 SEHNR and CDR2 FQNEAQ (reference sequence). This CDR3 spans 14 amino acids. Deletions cut 3 bases from V and 6 bases from J, with 15 bases between. The CDR3 DNA follows: TGTGCCAGCAGCTTTAACCGTAGGCGTGGCGAGCAGTACTTC. As protein: CASSFNRRRGEQYF.

This clonotype was seen only a few times. This chain joins TRBV19 and TRBJ1-2; 8 nucleotides match TRBD1. There are 13 residues in the CDR3. The junction had 7 bases not matched to a gene; V was cut back by 3 bases and J by 10 bases. Germline lookup yields CDR1 LNHDA and CDR2 SQIVND (reference sequence). The CDR3 sequence: CASSILTGAAYTF. For the CDR3, the DNA is TGTGCCAGTAGTATCCTGACAGGGGCAGCCTACACCTTC.

The chain uses TRBV5-6 and TRBJ2-2; D may be TRBD1 (5 bases). The CDR3 is 16 residues long. CDR1 SGHDT and CDR2 YYEEEE come from the germline V gene. With 4 bases removed from V and 5 bases from J, the gap between germline ends came to 18 bases. CDR3 residues: CASSTGQLIRTGELFF. The CDR3 nucleotides read TGTGCCAGCAGCACCGGACAACTAATTCGGACCGGGGAGCTGTTTTTT.

The chain uses TRBV7-3 and TRBJ2-1; tentatively, D is TRBD1 (6 bases). The CDR3 has 15 residues. Germline assignment: CDR1 SGHTA and CDR2 FQGTGA. V lost 3 bases, J lost 8 bases, and 17 bases lay in between. This CDR3 reads CASSLQGHSGYEQFF. CDR3 nucleotide sequence: TGTGCCAGCAGCTTGCAGGGGCATTCGGGTTATGAGCAGTTCTTC.

This clonotype was found many times. The chain recombines TRBV7-3 with TRBJ2-1; 10 positions match TRBD2. Trimming removed 5 bases from V and 5 bases from J; junction bases left unmatched: 12. Germline values: CDR1 SGHTA, CDR2 FQGTGA. The CDR3 has 17 residues. The CDR3 bases are TGTGCCAGCAGCCTCCGACCCGTAGCGGGAGGCCACAATGAGCAGTTCTTC. It translates to CASSLRPVAGGHNEQFF.

This clonotype was seen at least ten times. The V and J genes are TRBV11-2 and TRBJ2-1; perhaps TRBD2 as D (6 bases). V was clipped by 0 bases and J by 2 bases, with 20 bases between them. Germline V gene sequence: CDR1 SGHAT, CDR2 FQNNGV. This CDR3 is 19 amino acids long. CDR3 residues: CASSLEGIGRRAPYNEQFF. In DNA form, the CDR3 reads TGTGCCAGCAGCTTAGAGGGTATAGGGAGGAGGGCCCCCTACAATGAGCAGTTCTTC. Variable domain in full (rest from reference TRBV11-2 and TRBJ2-1): EAGVAQSPRYKIIEKRQSVAFWCNPISGHATLYWYQQILGQGPKLLIQFQNNGVVDDSQLPKDRFSAERLKGVDSTLKIQPAKLEDSAVYLCASSLEGIGRRAPYNEQFFGPGTRLTVL.

The table lists this clonotype with many counts. V gene TRBV7-2 combines with J gene TRBJ2-7; 11 bases are shared with TRBD2. V lost 1 base and J lost 4; bases outside the gene matches: 9. The CDR3 contains 17 residues. Germline V gene lookup returns CDR1 SGHTA and CDR2 FQGNSA. In DNA, the CDR3 is TGTGCCAGCAGCTTAGAAACTAGCGGGAGTATGGCGTACGAGCAGTACTTC. Its translation is CASSLETSGSMAYEQYF.

The V and J genes are TRBV28 and TRBJ1-4; D is unclear. Trimming stripped 1 base from V and 6 bases from J, with 12 bases between. Germline V gene sequence: CDR1 MDHEN, CDR2 SYDVKM. The CDR3 sequence is 15 residues long. In nucleotides, the CDR3 is TGTGCCAGCAGTTTATATTATGGAGGTGATGAAAAACTGTTTTTT. This encodes CASSLYYGGDEKLFF.

The DNA for the CDR3 is TGTGCCAGCTTCACGTTCGGGGGTAACACAGATACGCAGTATTTT. It encodes CASFTFGGNTDTQYF. The V call is TRBV7-8, the J call TRBJ2-3; D perhaps matches TRBD2 (6 bases). The CDR3 length is 15 residues. Germline CDR1 is SGHVS and CDR2 is FQNEAQ. V was trimmed by 8 bases and J by 2 bases, leaving 17 bases between them.

The chain combines TRBV11-3 with TRBJ1-4; no clear D gene. This CDR3 is 15 amino acids long. Germline V gives CDR1 SGHNT, CDR2 YENEEA. With 5 bases removed from V and 3 bases from J, the gap between germline ends came to 13 bases. CDR3 sequence reads: CASSKGSGANEKLFF. The CDR3 nucleotides read TGTGCCAGCAGCAAAGGGTCGGGAGCTAATGAAAAACTGTTTTTT.

The chain has TRBV6-5 and TRBJ2-7; 8 positions agree with TRBD2. CDR3 length: 15 amino acids. Per germline, CDR1 MNHEY and CDR2 SVGAGI. Germline trimming cut 5 bases from V and 5 bases from J; bases unmatched to any gene: 11. CDR3 DNA: TGTGCCAGCAGTCCCAGCGGGAGAGGGACGGACGAGCAGTACGTC. It is translated as CASSPSGRGTDEQYV.

This clonotype was detected only a few times. This sequence joins TRBV4-1 and TRBJ2-2; no reliable D call. Per germline, CDR1 MGHRA and CDR2 YSYEKL. With 1 base removed from V and 0 bases from J, the gap between germline ends came to 6 bases. CDR3 length: 15 residues. CDR3 protein: CASSQVPSNTGELFF. The CDR3 coding sequence is TGCGCCAGCAGCCAAGTACCTTCGAACACCGGGGAGCTGTTTTTT.

This chain connects TRBV27 to TRBJ2-1; 7 nucleotides align to TRBD2. The germline V gene has CDR1 MNHEY and CDR2 SMNVEV (reference sequence). The CDR3 sequence is 14 residues long. With 7 bases clipped from V and 8 bases from J, the junction kept 11 bases outside the gene matches. CDR3 in DNA: TGTGCCAGCACCCCCGGGCGGGAGTACGATGAGCAGTTCTTC. It is translated as CASTPGREYDEQFF.

The rearrangement joins TRBV6-2 or TRBV6-3 to TRBJ2-7; possibly TRBD2 for D (6 bases). CDR1 is MNHEY, CDR2 SVGEGT, per germline. The CDR3 is 13 residues long. The ends were cut back, 8 bases at V and 4 bases at J, with 15 bases in the middle. The CDR3: CASSGDPRYEQYV. CDR3 nucleotides: TGTGCCAGCTCGGGGGATCCCCGATACGAGCAGTACGTC.

This clonotype has more than one count but fewer than ten. This chain links TRBV11-2 with TRBJ1-2, with D perhaps TRBD1 (6 bases). This CDR3 contains 14 residues. Germline assignment: CDR1 SGHAT and CDR2 FQNNGV. V gave up 1 base and J gave up 6 bases, with 12 bases separating them. CDR3 DNA: TGTGCCAGCAGCTTAGTACAGGGAGGGGATGGCTACACCTTC. Translating gives CASSLVQGGDGYTF.

This chain links TRBV7-9 with TRBJ2-3, with D tentatively TRBD2 (5 bases). V lost 2 bases and J lost 4, with 10 bases in between. The CDR3 is made up of 14 amino acids. Germline assignment: CDR1 SEHNR and CDR2 FQNEAQ (reference sequence). CDR3 residues: CASSLTGDADTQYF. CDR3 sequence (DNA): TGTGCCAGCAGCTTAACCGGGGATGCAGATACGCAGTATTTT.

In this sample, this clonotype turned up many times. The chain employs TRBV7-2 and TRBJ1-3; 7 bases map to TRBD1. Germline V gene data show CDR1 as SGHTA and CDR2 as FQGNSA. The CDR3 contains 15 residues. V shed 5 bases, J shed 4 bases, and the junction held 8 bases outside the gene matches. The DNA of the CDR3 is TGTGCCAGCAGCCCAAACAGGGGTATCGGAAACACCATATATTTT. Its translation: CASSPNRGIGNTIYF. Full variable domain (outside the CDR3, taken from reference TRBV7-2 and TRBJ1-3): GAGVSQSPSNKVTEKGKDVELRCDPISGHTALYWYRQSLGQGLEFLIYFQGNSAPDKSGLPSDRFSAERTGGSVSTLTIQRTQQEDSAVYLCASSPNRGIGNTIYFGEGSWLTVV.

This clonotype was seen only a few times. The genes are TRBV6-1 and TRBJ2-5, with 7 bases fitting TRBD2. The CDR3 is 15 residues long. With V trimmed by 5 bases and J by 5 bases, 11 bases remained unmatched. Germline CDR1 is MNHNS and CDR2 is SASEGT. The CDR3 coding sequence is TGTGCCAGCAGTTTAGCCCGCGGGAGAGTTGAGACCCAGTACTTC. It codes for CASSLARGRVETQYF.

The table lists this clonotype with many counts. This sequence joins TRBV7-6 and TRBJ2-5; possible D gene TRBD1, 6 bases. This CDR3 is built from 14 residues. V was cut by 5 bases and J by 2 bases, with 12 bases left in between. Germline CDR1 reads SGHVS; CDR2 reads FNYEAQ. The CDR3 sequence: CASSHRVPQETQYF. The CDR3 coding sequence is TGTGCCAGCAGCCACAGGGTGCCTCAAGAGACCCAGTACTTC.

The CDR3: CASSRALQGTEAFF. DNA for the CDR3: TGTGCCAGCAGTCGGGCCCTACAGGGGACTGAAGCTTTCTTT. The chain joins TRBV6-2 or TRBV6-3 to TRBJ1-1, with TRBD1 identical over 7 bases. Germline values: CDR1 MNHEY, CDR2 SVGEGT. The ends lost 5 bases at V and 5 bases at J; junction bases unmatched: 8. The CDR3 sequence is 14 residues long.

The rearrangement links TRBV6-2 or TRBV6-3 to TRBJ2-1, with 10 bases identical to TRBD2. The CDR3 sequence is 15 residues long. With 1 base clipped from V and 9 bases from J, the junction kept 6 bases outside the gene matches. Germline-derived CDR1 and CDR2 are MNHEY and SVGEGT. The CDR3, as DNA: TGTGCCAGCAGTTACTTCTTAGCGGGAGGTACTGAGCAGTTCTTC. It yields the protein CASSYFLAGGTEQFF.

As DNA, the CDR3 is TGTGCCAGCAGCCAACAGGGAAGCTCCTATAATTCACCCCTCCACTTT. Amino acid sequence: CASSQQGSSYNSPLHF. This sequence joins TRBV4-2 and TRBJ1-6; the D gene is possibly TRBD1 (5 bases). CDR1 is LGHNA, CDR2 YNFKEQ, per germline. The CDR3 is 16 residues long. The germline V and J ends were trimmed by 2 bases and 0 bases, with 8 bases remaining between them.

V usage is TRBV19 and J usage is TRBJ2-2, with a possible D match to TRBD2 (6 bases). The CDR3 is made up of 16 amino acids. Trimming pared 6 bases from V and 2 bases from J, leaving 16 bases between. Germline assignment: CDR1 LNHDA and CDR2 SQIVND (reference sequence). As DNA, the CDR3 is TGTGCCAGTAGCATCTTTGTGGGACTTAACACCGGGGAGCTGTTTTTT. Amino acid sequence: CASSIFVGLNTGELFF.

The V gene is TRBV6-1, the J gene TRBJ2-1, with D possibly being TRBD2 (7 bases). V gave up 7 bases and J gave up 6 bases, with 19 bases separating them. CDR3 length: 15 residues. The germline V gene encodes CDR1 MNHNS and CDR2 SASEGT. CDR3 loop: CASIPSLGGANEQFF. DNA for the CDR3: TGTGCCAGCATCCCCTCCTTGGGGGGGGCCAATGAGCAGTTCTTC.

This clonotype was found a few times. This chain connects TRBV19 to TRBJ1-2; 12 nucleotides align to TRBD1. Germline loops: CDR1 LNHDA, CDR2 SQIVND (reference sequence). The CDR3 spans 20 residues. V lost 3 bases, J lost 4 bases, and 18 bases stayed unmatched. The CDR3 coding sequence is TGTGCCAGTAGTATCCTCTCCGGGACAGGGGGCTCTAGGGTCGGCTATGGCTACACCTTC. Encoded protein: CASSILSGTGGSRVGYGYTF.

This clonotype was detected many times. This chain joins TRBV6-1 and TRBJ1-1; 12 positions agree with TRBD1. The CDR3 runs 17 residues. Germline CDR1 and CDR2: MNHNS and SASEGT. Germline trimming cut 6 bases from V and 2 bases from J; bases unmatched to any gene: 10. The CDR3 DNA follows: TGTGCCAGCAGACCCGTGGGACAGGGGGCGCAAAACACTGAAGCTTTCTTT. Translation gives CASRPVGQGAQNTEAFF.

For this clonotype: It may be a read error: a sequence one base away is much more abundant. The V call is TRBV7-2, the J call TRBJ1-1; D is uncertain. The CDR3 totals 14 residues. Germline loops: CDR1 SGHTA, CDR2 FQGNSA. V was trimmed by 1 base and J by 3 bases, leaving 9 bases between them. CDR3 sequence (DNA): TGTGCCAGCAGCTTAGGTTTGAGGGACACTGAAGCTTTCTTT. Its protein is CASSLGLRDTEAFF.